The table lists the clone carrying this T cell receptor beta chain with a few counts. The antigen is not known. This CDR3 comprises 14 residues. Between the trimmed V and J ends, which lost 6 bases and 2 bases, there was a span of 12 bases. Germline loops: CDR1 MGHDK, CDR2 SYGVNS. This sample is drawn from a study of Graves' ophthalmopathy and Graves' hyperthyroidism. Study information: Peripheral blood sampling occurred at initial diagnosis, before any treatment. Notes on the study in general: Also, most clonotypes expanded in the thyroid above 0.001 frequency appeared in blood.

Disease in donors with ophthalmopathy had moderate-to-severe activity, CAS ≥3, NOSPECS ≥4 and under 3 months' duration. Other autoimmune diseases, uncontrolled infections, pregnancy or lactation led to the exclusion of patients. Amplification of TCR beta CDR3 regions used RNA transcripts. HTBI primers served in a first-round RT-PCR, which a second-round multiplex PCR followed. TCRdb used MiXCR to reprocess the multiplex PCR reads, holding one entry per CDR3 protein. Here the sample spans roughly 700,000 distinct CDR3 sequences, 40% being singletons. This chain links TRBV25-1 with TRBJ2-3; a weak D match, TRBD1 (6 bases). The source material was peripheral blood. The receptor was derived from an adult man with Graves' ophthalmopathy. This CDR3 is CASRDGQNTDTQYF. CDR3 coding DNA: TGTGCCAGCAGAGATGGACAGAACACAGATACGCAGTATTTT.